Sequencing of this T cell receptor beta chain was carried out in a study of T cell responses to AZD1222 COVID-19 vaccine. General study findings and limits: Elevations in Spike-specific TCR breadth and depth followed administration of two AZD1222 doses. As reported, nearly half of all spike-specific TCRs target variant regions that are unmutated.

Germline V CDR1 and CDR2: SGHDN, FVKESK. This CDR3 has 13 residues. V was cut by 0 bases and J by 0 bases, with 2 bases left in between. Data came from immunoSEQ multiplex PCR; TCRdb stores just in-frame clones and leaves some out. Here the sample spans some 120,000 clones, about nine tenths being singletons. On this clone itself: Its antigen is undetermined.

The TCR sequence derives from an adult in good health. Specimen: peripheral blood, collected on day 0 of AZD1222 vaccination. V usage is TRBV14 and J usage is TRBJ1-1; the D is unclear. CDR3 residues: CASSQDVNTEAFF. As DNA, the CDR3 is TGTGCCAGCAGCCAAGACGTGAACACTGAAGCTTTCTTT.